The rows below give T cell receptor beta chains drawn from one sample of a study of OX40 agonist ivuxolimab in advanced cancers. Using immunoSEQ multiplex PCR, the repertoire was profiled, and TCRdb retains in-frame clones only, with some absent. In the table there are 90,000 to 100,000 clones, 70% to 90% of which are singletons. The sample in question was CD4+ or CD8+ T cells sorted from blood, obtained in a trial of the OX40 agonist ivuxolimab. Receptors were obtained from an adult with an advanced solid tumor such as melanoma, head and neck, liver or kidney cancer. CDR3s include the opening cysteine and the closing phenylalanine or tryptophan. A D gene is named only where the DNA matches it firmly. Size is stated for part of the rows, as once, few or many counts, or as a class when the clone is expanded.

clone_size: once
j_call: TRBJ2-5
d_call: TRBD1
v_call: TRBV7-2
cdr3_nt: TGTGCCAGCAGTAGACAGGGGGAAGAGACCCAGTACTTC
cdr3_aa: CASSRQGEETQYF

clone_size: .
j_call: TRBJ1-2
d_call: .
v_call: TRBV6-1
cdr3_nt: TGTGCCAGCCGCGGTAGGCCCGGACAAAGCTATGGCTACACCTTC
cdr3_aa: CASRGRPGQSYGYTF

clone_size: .
j_call: TRBJ2-3
d_call: .
v_call: TRBV18
cdr3_nt: TGTGCCAGCTCACCCCAGGAAGCCCCAGATACGCAGTATTTT
cdr3_aa: CASSPQEAPDTQYF

clone_size: .
j_call: TRBJ2-1
d_call: TRBD2
v_call: TRBV11-3
cdr3_nt: TGTGCCAAGTTACTAGCGGGAAGAAGTAATGAGCAGTTCTTC
cdr3_aa: CAKLLAGRSNEQFF

clone_size: .
j_call: TRBJ1-2
d_call: .
v_call: TRBV28
cdr3_nt: TGTGCCAGCAGCCAAGGGGATTGGACACTCAAGGATGGCTACACCTTC
cdr3_aa: CASSQGDWTLKDGYTF

clone_size: .
j_call: TRBJ1-2
d_call: .
v_call: TRBV6-1
cdr3_nt: TGTGCCAGCAGTGAACGATGGTCAGCTAACTATGGCTACACCTTC
cdr3_aa: CASSERWSANYGYTF

clone_size: .
j_call: TRBJ1-2
d_call: TRBD1
v_call: TRBV29-1
cdr3_nt: TGCAGCGCGGGGGACAGGGAAAACTATGGCTACACCTTC
cdr3_aa: CSAGDRENYGYTF

clone_size: .
j_call: TRBJ1-3
d_call: .
v_call: TRBV7-2
cdr3_nt: TGTGCCAGCAGCCCGGTGGACGGGGGAAACACCATATATTTT
cdr3_aa: CASSPVDGGNTIYF

clone_size: .
j_call: TRBJ1-2
d_call: .
v_call: TRBV5-1
cdr3_nt: TGCGCCAGCAGCCTCAACCGGGACATCAATGGCTACACCTTC
cdr3_aa: CASSLNRDINGYTF

clone_size: .
j_call: TRBJ2-1
d_call: TRBD2
v_call: TRBV25-1
cdr3_nt: TGTGCCAGCAGCCTAGCGGGAGGGCCAGATGGCGGGCAGTTCTTC
cdr3_aa: CASSLAGGPDGGQFF

clone_size: once
j_call: TRBJ2-3
d_call: TRBD2
v_call: TRBV7-2
cdr3_nt: TGTGCCAGCAGCTTCAGACTAGCGGGAGGGCCAGATACGCAGTATTTT
cdr3_aa: CASSFRLAGGPDTQYF

clone_size: .
j_call: TRBJ2-2
d_call: .
v_call: TRBV27
cdr3_nt: TGTGCCAGCACTAAGATCGGGACACTGAACACCGGGGAGCTGTTTTTT
cdr3_aa: CASTKIGTLNTGELFF

clone_size: .
j_call: TRBJ1-5
d_call: .
v_call: TRBV2
cdr3_nt: TGTGCCAGCAGTGATTTGGAGGGAATGCAGCCCCAGCATTTT
cdr3_aa: CASSDLEGMQPQHF

clone_size: .
j_call: TRBJ2-2
d_call: .
v_call: TRBV18
cdr3_nt: TGTGCCAGCTCAAGACTTGCCGGGACGGGCGGGGAGCTGTTTTTT
cdr3_aa: CASSRLAGTGGELFF

clone_size: once
j_call: TRBJ2-5
d_call: .
v_call: TRBV19
cdr3_nt: TGTGCCAGTAGTAGAAAACAGGGAAGAGAGACCCAGTACTTC
cdr3_aa: CASSRKQGRETQYF

clone_size: .
j_call: TRBJ2-3
d_call: .
v_call: TRBV5-6
cdr3_nt: TGTGCCAGCAGCCCGGACCGCACAGATACGCAGTATTTT
cdr3_aa: CASSPDRTDTQYF

clone_size: .
j_call: TRBJ2-1
d_call: TRBD2
v_call: TRBV6-5
cdr3_nt: TGTGCCAGCAGCCACGGTGGACTAGCGGGAAACGAGCAGTTCTTC
cdr3_aa: CASSHGGLAGNEQFF

clone_size: .
j_call: TRBJ1-5
d_call: .
v_call: TRBV19
cdr3_nt: TGTGCCAGTAGTTTGGCGACAGTTAGCAATCAGCCCCAGCATTTT
cdr3_aa: CASSLATVSNQPQHF

clone_size: .
j_call: TRBJ1-1
d_call: .
v_call: TRBV30
cdr3_nt: TGTGCCTGGAGCGACGGACAATTGAGGTCGGTAGCTGAAGCTTTCTTT
cdr3_aa: CAWSDGQLRSVAEAFF

clone_size: once
j_call: TRBJ1-5
d_call: .
v_call: TRBV2
cdr3_nt: TGTGCCAGCAGTGGCAGGGAGTACAATCAGCCCCAGCATTTT
cdr3_aa: CASSGREYNQPQHF

clone_size: .
j_call: TRBJ2-3
d_call: .
v_call: TRBV27
cdr3_nt: TGTGCCAGCAGGGGGACGGACCTTAGCACAGATACGCAGTATTTT
cdr3_aa: CASRGTDLSTDTQYF

clone_size: .
j_call: TRBJ1-1
d_call: .
v_call: TRBV6-5
cdr3_nt: TGTGCCAGCAGAGGGGCGAGGGGGAACACTGAAGCTTTCTTT
cdr3_aa: CASRGARGNTEAFF

clone_size: few
j_call: TRBJ2-5
d_call: .
v_call: TRBV10-3
cdr3_nt: TGTGCCATCTCCTCGGGACAAGAGACCCAGTACTTC
cdr3_aa: CAISSGQETQYF

clone_size: .
j_call: TRBJ1-4
d_call: .
v_call: TRBV18
cdr3_nt: TGTGCCAGCTCACCTAGGGACGTCGGTGAAAAACTGTTTTTT
cdr3_aa: CASSPRDVGEKLFF

clone_size: .
j_call: TRBJ1-2
d_call: .
v_call: TRBV18
cdr3_nt: TGTGCCAGCTCACCACCGGCACAGAACTATGGCTACACCTTC
cdr3_aa: CASSPPAQNYGYTF

clone_size: .
j_call: TRBJ1-1
d_call: .
v_call: TRBV7-9
cdr3_nt: TGTGCCAGCAGCGCACTGAACACTGAAGCTTTCTTT
cdr3_aa: CASSALNTEAFF

clone_size: .
j_call: TRBJ2-1
d_call: TRBD2
v_call: TRBV28
cdr3_nt: TGTGCCAGCAGCACACCCGGTGGTAGCGGGGTCTACAATGAGCAGTTCTTC
cdr3_aa: CASSTPGGSGVYNEQFF

clone_size: .
j_call: TRBJ1-2
d_call: .
v_call: TRBV5-6
cdr3_nt: TGTGCCAGCAGCTTGGTGGATGGACATGGCTACACCTTC
cdr3_aa: CASSLVDGHGYTF

clone_size: .
j_call: TRBJ1-2
d_call: .
v_call: TRBV28
cdr3_nt: TGTGCCAGCAGTACAATCGGAAGGGGCTTGGATGGCTACACCTTC
cdr3_aa: CASSTIGRGLDGYTF

clone_size: once
j_call: TRBJ2-1
d_call: .
v_call: TRBV4-2
cdr3_nt: TGTGCCAGCAGCCCATGGGACGGAGACTCCTACAATGAGCAGTTCTTC
cdr3_aa: CASSPWDGDSYNEQFF

clone_size: .
j_call: TRBJ1-1
d_call: .
v_call: TRBV4-1
cdr3_nt: TGCGCCAGCAGTCTTGTCCCACGGGGAACTGAAGCTTTCTTT
cdr3_aa: CASSLVPRGTEAFF

clone_size: few
j_call: TRBJ1-4
d_call: .
v_call: TRBV30
cdr3_nt: TGTGCCTGGAGTGTTCGAAGGGAACTGTTTTTT
cdr3_aa: CAWSVRRELFF

clone_size: .
j_call: TRBJ2-6
d_call: .
v_call: TRBV9
cdr3_nt: TGTGCCAGCAGCGTTCAGGGCTCTGGGGCCAACGTCCTGACTTTC
cdr3_aa: CASSVQGSGANVLTF

clone_size: .
j_call: TRBJ2-4
d_call: TRBD1
v_call: TRBV6-6
cdr3_nt: TGTGCCAGCACCCCGGGACAGGGGACGGACATTCAGTACTTC
cdr3_aa: CASTPGQGTDIQYF

clone_size: .
j_call: TRBJ1-1
d_call: .
v_call: TRBV6-5
cdr3_nt: TGTGCCAGCACCGATCTGGTGACAGCTGAAGCTTTCTTT
cdr3_aa: CASTDLVTAEAFF

clone_size: .
j_call: TRBJ1-5
d_call: .
v_call: TRBV6-1
cdr3_nt: TGTGCCATACGGGGGGGCAATCAGCCCCAGCATTTT
cdr3_aa: CAIRGGNQPQHF

clone_size: .
j_call: TRBJ1-5
d_call: .
v_call: TRBV6-1
cdr3_nt: TGTGCCAGCAGTGAATCTTTAGGGAGCCAGCCCCAGCATTTT
cdr3_aa: CASSESLGSQPQHF

clone_size: .
j_call: TRBJ1-1
d_call: TRBD1
v_call: TRBV28
cdr3_nt: TGTGCCAGCAGCTGGGGACAGGGTCAAATCAGGACTGAAGCTTTCTTT
cdr3_aa: CASSWGQGQIRTEAFF

clone_size: .
j_call: TRBJ2-2
d_call: .
v_call: TRBV19
cdr3_nt: TGTGCCAGTAGTAACCCAGTCCGGTTCGCGAACACCGGGGAGCTGTTTTTT
cdr3_aa: CASSNPVRFANTGELFF

clone_size: .
j_call: TRBJ2-1
d_call: TRBD2
v_call: TRBV18
cdr3_nt: TGTGCCAGCTCACCACCGCCCGGGGAGAGCGGGAGTCGTGTCGATGAGCAGTTCTTC
cdr3_aa: CASSPPPGESGSRVDEQFF

clone_size: .
j_call: TRBJ2-7
d_call: .
v_call: TRBV7-9
cdr3_nt: TGTGCCAGCAGCTTAGCGCGGACGGTGGGCTCCTACGAGCAGTACTTC
cdr3_aa: CASSLARTVGSYEQYF